The 2 T cell receptor beta chains below were found in one sample sequenced in a study of cytomegalovirus exposure and HLA in healthy donors. PCR involved 60 Vbeta and 13 Jbeta primers. Libraries were prepared by immunoSEQ multiplex PCR; TCRdb keeps only in-frame clonotypes and omits some of them. The repertoire holds around 200,000 clones, with approximately 80% as singletons. Source material: PBMCs. These receptor sequences come from a woman aged 35 to 49 in good health and CMV-seronegative.

This clone turned up a few times. This chain links TRBV19 with TRBJ2-7, with D tentatively TRBD1 (6 bases). The CDR3 has 14 amino acids. V was shortened by 0 bases and J by 3 bases, with 9 bases between the two germline ends. The germline CDR1 and CDR2 sequences are LNHDA and SQIVND (reference sequence). This chain's CDR3 is CASSIDPGHYEQYF. The CDR3 nucleotides read TGTGCCAGTAGTATAGATCCGGGACACTACGAGCAGTACTTC.

The V and J genes are TRBV6-6 and TRBJ2-1; TRBD2 agrees at 15 bases. Germline V gene data show CDR1 as MNHNY and CDR2 as SVGAGI (reference sequence). J gave up 7 bases and V 10 bases, and 5 bases lay outside the gene matches. This CDR3 has 14 residues. CDR3 DNA: TGTGCCACCCGGACTAGCGGGGGGGCGAATGAGCAGTTCTTC. Translating gives CATRTSGGANEQFF.